The subject of this entry is one TCR beta chain. Its antigen is unknown. No base-level quality is on record; no much larger clone is a single base apart. Relative to germline, V is 2 bases shorter and J is 5 bases shorter, with 13 bases between their ends. Looking up the germline V gene yields CDR1 SGHTS and CDR2 YDEGEE. The CDR3 covers 14 residues, taking in both the cysteine and the phenylalanine. Just the 42-base CDR3 DNA is kept, in frame starting at base 1. The data were obtained in a study of shared T cell receptors in the human thymus (dated by TCRdb to the early 2020s). About the study as a whole: The study examined how self-reactive, shared T-cell receptor alpha chains are generated in the human thymus.

The library was obtained by the immunoSEQ multiplex PCR assay. TCRdb provides this immuneACCESS table in a form limited to in-frame rearrangements. Some clones are lacking; in checked studies, under half of them reflect an unresolved V gene, and why the rest are absent is not known. Here the sample has 600,000 to 900,000 clones; roughly 88% occur a single time. Roughly 0.01% of the sample goes to the ten largest clones. The sample was also reused in another study, on human thymus T cells. As the second paper documents: Donors were immunologically healthy infants undergoing open corrective cardiac surgery for congenital heart defects in Finland. Thymus tissue was collected as surgical resects that were removed during corrective cardiac surgery. V and J gene segment usage appeared biased in both thymic and peripheral blood repertoires. Highly overlapping thymic TCR repertoires among unrelated individuals were reported in the related research. The study used roughly 8 infant thymus samples plus four related peripheral blood samples to characterize TCR alpha and beta repertoires. Donor ages ranged from about 7 to 244 days, and the cohort comprised about 6 male and a couple of female infants. Thymocytes were mechanically released from the tissue and were stored as pellets of roughly 9.5-34 million cells at -70 degrees C. A QIAsymphony instrument was used to extract genomic DNA from the frozen cell pellets. Using the immunoSEQ multiplex PCR assay, the TCRB and TCRAD loci were amplified from a standardized quantity of quality-controlled genomic DNA. The amplicons spanned the V(D)J region and were long enough to cover the CDR3 and allow V and J genes to be identified. Amplicon sequencing was performed on an Illumina platform through the commercial immunoSEQ service. Corrections for primer bias and sequencing errors followed previously described methods, while TCRAD and TCRB definitions were based on the IMGT database. immunoSEQ Analyzer 3.0 and VDJTools were used for repertoire analysis, which covered basic statistics, V/J segment usage, diversity estimates, rarefaction and pairwise overlap. To estimate diversity, the Chao1, ChaoE, Efron-Thisted, Shannon and inverse Simpson indices were applied, and diversity was also estimated on datasets down-sampled to the smallest sample. Repertoire overlap used strict matching of CDR3 nucleotide sequence, V gene and J gene, with Jaccard-based multidimensional scaling clustering. Thymus samples yielded on average around 810,000 unique TCRB clonotypes, compared with roughly 80,000 from blood samples.

This TCR was sampled from a girl under three years old with a congenital heart defect. Donor details come from another sample of the same person, matched by shared clones. The specimen was thymocytes. Recombination connected TRBV5-8 to TRBJ1-1, with no confidently assigned D gene. For the CDR3, the sequence is CASSFRVGGTEAFF. Here is the DNA: TGTGCCAGCAGCTTCCGGGTAGGAGGAACTGAAGCTTTCTTT.